The text below deals with one T cell receptor (beta chain). Its antigen remains unknown. The data are from a study of beta chain features in type 1 diabetes. General observations from the study: For type 1 diabetes patients, VDJ junctions showed fewer insertions and more deletions. A greater similarity of naive, central memory and Treg TCRB repertoires was seen among patients than among healthy donors.

What was sequenced were expressed TCRB transcripts, since all of the isolated RNA had been reverse transcribed. Approximately 3.7 million reads per sample on average were obtained from naive, central memory and regulatory T cell samples. Data came from immunoSEQ multiplex PCR; TCRdb stores just in-frame clones and leaves some out. The table records under 300,000 clones, about 7.8% of them present only once. The V gene's germline CDR1 is SEHNR and CDR2 FQNEAQ (reference sequence). The CDR3 runs 15 residues. V trimming: 5 bases; J trimming: 0 bases; junction bases outside the gene matches: 1. Blood was collected once per donor into heparin, averaging about 110 mL.

This sequence originates from a woman aged 18-30 years in good health. Sequenced input: central memory CD4+ T cells from blood. J is TRBJ1-3 and V is TRBV7-9; 10 positions agree with TRBD1. The CDR3 DNA reads TGTGCCAGCAGCGGACAGGGGGTCTCTGGAAACACCATATATTTT. This gives the protein CASSGQGVSGNTIYF. The full variable domain, with the rest looked up from reference TRBV7-9 and TRBJ1-3, is DTGVSQNPRHKITKRGQNVTFRCDPISEHNRLYWYRQTLGQGPEFLTYFQNEAQLEKSRLLSDRFSAERPKGSFSTLEIQRTEQGDSAMYLCASSGQGVSGNTIYFGEGSWLTVV.